This note documents a single TCR beta chain sequence. The antigen is unknown. The sample is drawn from a study of T cells in Graves' hyperthyroidism and ophthalmopathy. Study-wide results and caveats: In blood, most of the thyroid clonotypes expanded above 0.001 were also present. The model made its ophthalmopathy prediction, and onset followed a median roughly six months later.

V shed 3 bases and J shed 1 base, with 9 bases lying between them. The germline gives CDR1 SGHDN, CDR2 FVKESK. CDR3 length: 14 amino acids. TCR beta CDR3 regions were amplified from RNA. The HTBI set primed first-round TCR CDR3 RT-PCR. TCRdb reprocessed the multiplex PCR reads via MiXCR and lists one record per CDR3 protein. The repertoire includes fewer than 650,000 distinct CDR3 sequences, approximately 15% of them detected once, and more than 6% sits in the top ten. In making diagnoses, clinical symptoms, serum thyroxine and TRAb, thyroid ultrasound and orbital computed tomography were all used. PBMCs were derived from 9.5 to 10 ml fresh peripheral blood.

The J gene is TRBJ2-5, the V gene TRBV14; perhaps TRBD1 as D (5 bases). The clonotype originates from a woman aged 18-29 years with Graves' ophthalmopathy. The sequencing sample was made of blood. The CDR3 region is CASSQQGIQETQYF. CDR3 in DNA: TGTGCCAGCAGCCAGCAGGGTATCCAAGAGACCCAGTACTTC.